Listed below are T cell receptor beta chains from one sample, sequenced in a study of blood T cell repertoires in COVID-19. Sequencing was performed with immunoSEQ multiplex PCR; in TCRdb, only in-frame clones are kept and a portion is missing. The sample includes roughly 35,000 clones, around 73% of them seen just once. Sequencing input: peripheral blood. The receptors stem from a man between 65 and 85 years old with acute or convalescent COVID-19. The CDR3 runs from the conserved cysteine through the conserved F or W. The D gene is left open where the match is weak. The size entry is marked missing in some rows and otherwise reads once, few, many or a size class.

clone size	CDR3 length	D gene	V gene	J gene	CDR3 DNA	CDR3 protein
.	15	TRBD1	TRBV6-6	TRBJ2-7	TGTGCCAGCAGTAGAACCGGGACAGGGGGCGGCGAGCAGTACTTC	CASSRTGTGGGEQYF
.	14	TRBD2	TRBV10-1	TRBJ2-3	TGCGCCAGCAGATCGGGACTAGCGGGAGATACGCAGTATTTT	CASRSGLAGDTQYF
.	15	TRBD1	TRBV19	TRBJ2-3	TGTGCCAGTAGGGAGACAGGGCCATCGGTGGATACGCAGTATTTT	CASRETGPSVDTQYF
few	15	.	TRBV6-2/TRBV6-3	TRBJ1-6	TGTGCCAGCAGTCCGCGGAGGGTGAATAATTCACCCCTCCACTTT	CASSPRRVNNSPLHF
.	14	.	TRBV9	TRBJ1-2	TGTGCCAGCAGCGTAGTAGACACAGGGTCTCGCTACACCTTC	CASSVVDTGSRYTF
.	16	.	TRBV7-2	TRBJ1-6	TGTGCCAGCAGCTTAGCCACGACAGGATTCAATTCACCCCTCCACTTT	CASSLATTGFNSPLHF
.	12	.	TRBV12-3/TRBV12-4	TRBJ2-1	TGTGCCTCCGGGACTCTCTACAATGAGCAGTTCTTC	CASGTLYNEQFF
few	14	TRBD1	TRBV4-1	TRBJ1-1	TGCGCCAGCAGCCAAGATTTAGACAGGGGTCGGGCTTTCTTT	CASSQDLDRGRAFF
.	17	TRBD1	TRBV28	TRBJ2-7	TGTGCCAGCAGTTTCTCCCGACAGGGGGCCTTTTCCTACGAGCAGTACTTC	CASSFSRQGAFSYEQYF
.	11	.	TRBV19	TRBJ2-1	TGTGCCAGCGGAATAGGAGATGAGCAGTTCTTC	CASGIGDEQFF
.	13	.	TRBV2	TRBJ1-1	TGTGCCAGCAGAAATACAGAGAACACTGAAGCTTTCTTT	CASRNTENTEAFF
.	14	.	TRBV6-2/TRBV6-3	TRBJ2-3	TGTGCCAGCAGTTATCAGTTCAACACAGATACGCAGTATTTT	CASSYQFNTDTQYF
.	13	TRBD1	TRBV2	TRBJ1-2	TGTGCCAGCAGTGGCGGACAGGGGGGTGGCTACACCTTC	CASSGGQGGGYTF
once	12	TRBD2	TRBV2	TRBJ2-7	TGTGCCAGCCGGACTAGCGGGTACGAGCAGTACTTC	CASRTSGYEQYF
.	14	TRBD1	TRBV5-4	TRBJ1-1	TGTGCCAGCAGCTCAGGGACAGGGGCCACTGAAGCTTTCTTT	CASSSGTGATEAFF
.	16	TRBD1	TRBV19	TRBJ1-5	TGTGCCAGTAGTGCAAGTACAGGGGAACGCAATCAGCCCCAGCATTTT	CASSASTGERNQPQHF
.	15	.	TRBV5-4	TRBJ1-4	TGTGCCAGCAGCAACCGGGACAACGCAGATGAAAAACTGTTTTTT	CASSNRDNADEKLFF
few	14	.	TRBV10-2	TRBJ1-2	TGCGCCAGCGCCCCTCAGGCGGGGATCTATGGCTACACCTTC	CASAPQAGIYGYTF
.	11	.	TRBV7-2	TRBJ1-6	TGTGCCAGCAGCGGCTATTCACCCCTCCACTTT	CASSGYSPLHF
few	13	.	TRBV10-1	TRBJ2-1	TGCGCCAGCCAGGCGGGGTTCTACAATGAGCAGTTCTTC	CASQAGFYNEQFF
.	17	TRBD2	TRBV7-2	TRBJ2-2	TGTGCCAGCAGCTCGGGCCGACTAGCGGTCAACACCGGGGAGCTGTTTTTT	CASSSGRLAVNTGELFF
.	12	.	TRBV7-9	TRBJ1-1	TGTGCCAGCAGCTTAGGGGCAACGCTAGCTTTCTTT	CASSLGATLAFF
.	15	TRBD1	TRBV5-3	TRBJ1-1	TGTGCCAGAAGCCGGGACAGGGGGCTTAAGACTGAAGCTTTCTTT	CARSRDRGLKTEAFF
.	12	TRBD1	TRBV2	TRBJ2-7	TGTGCCAGCAGTGAAGGGGGACAGGATTCCTACTTC	CASSEGGQDSYF
.	17	TRBD1	TRBV28	TRBJ1-4	TGTGCCAGCAGGAAACAGGGGATAGGTAGGGCTAATGAAAAACTGTTTTTT	CASRKQGIGRANEKLFF
.	13	TRBD1	TRBV12-3/TRBV12-4	TRBJ1-2	TGTGCCAGCACCGTGACAGGGTACTATGGCTACACCTTC	CASTVTGYYGYTF
.	13	.	TRBV18	TRBJ1-2	TGTGCCAGCTCACCCAACAGGGACGATGGCTACACCTTC	CASSPNRDDGYTF
.	13	.	TRBV15	TRBJ1-4	TGTGCCACCAGCAGAGATTTGAGTGAAAAACTGTTTTTT	CATSRDLSEKLFF
.	15	.	TRBV7-2	TRBJ2-7	TGTGCCAGCAGCTTAAGGGGGGGACCGAACTACGAGCAGTACTTC	CASSLRGGPNYEQYF
.	17	TRBD1	TRBV19	TRBJ1-2	TGTGCCAGTAGTAACCGGGACAGTCGAACCTCTAACTATGGCTACACCTTC	CASSNRDSRTSNYGYTF
.	16	TRBD1	TRBV10-2	TRBJ1-6	TGCGCCAGCAGTGAGCCCGGTCAGGGGGCAAATTCACCCCTCCACTTT	CASSEPGQGANSPLHF
.	17	TRBD1	TRBV2	TRBJ2-1	TGTGCCAGCAGCCAATCCCGGGACAGGGTTTCGTACAATGAGCAGTTCTTC	CASSQSRDRVSYNEQFF
.	13	.	TRBV7-9	TRBJ2-7	TGTGCCAGCAGCCTGACAGAGGTGGGCGAGCAGTACTTC	CASSLTEVGEQYF
.	16	.	TRBV6-2/TRBV6-3	TRBJ2-3	TGTGCCAGCAGTTACGGCCCAGGGGACAACACAGATACGCAGTATTTT	CASSYGPGDNTDTQYF
.	16	TRBD1	TRBV18	TRBJ2-5	TGTGCCAGCTCACCACCCAAACAGGGGAGACAAGAGACCCAGTACTTC	CASSPPKQGRQETQYF
once	14	TRBD1	TRBV5-5	TRBJ1-6	TGTGCCAGCAGCCTGGGACAGGGAGGATCACCCCTCCACTTT	CASSLGQGGSPLHF
.	14	TRBD1	TRBV5-4	TRBJ1-2	TGTGCCAGCAGCGTGACAGGGGCTAACTATGGCTACACCTTC	CASSVTGANYGYTF
.	15	TRBD1	TRBV27	TRBJ1-1	TGTGCCAGCAGTCCCGCCGGGACAGGGAACACTGAAGCTTTCTTT	CASSPAGTGNTEAFF
.	14	.	TRBV30	TRBJ1-6	TGTGCCTGGAAGGGATGGCGGGAAAATTCACCCCTCCACTTT	CAWKGWRENSPLHF
.	16	.	TRBV6-2/TRBV6-3	TRBJ2-7	TGTGCCAGCAGTGGCTTTCCCAGGGACACCTCCTACGAGCAGTACTTC	CASSGFPRDTSYEQYF
.	13	.	TRBV6-5	TRBJ2-5	TGTGCCAGCAACCGCGGTCCCGGGGAGACCCAGTACTTC	CASNRGPGETQYF
few	13	.	TRBV4-3	TRBJ1-5	TGCGCCAGCAGCCTCACTACCTATCAGCCCCAGCATTTT	CASSLTTYQPQHF
.	16	TRBD2	TRBV7-9	TRBJ2-1	TGTGCCAGCAGCCCAGGACTAGCGGGAGTGAGGGATGAGCAGTTCTTC	CASSPGLAGVRDEQFF
.	16	TRBD1	TRBV28	TRBJ1-6	TGTGCCAGCAGAGCCCCGACAGGGTCAAATAATTCACCCCTCCACTTT	CASRAPTGSNNSPLHF
.	15	.	TRBV19	TRBJ2-1	TGTGCCAGTAGTATATTGGGCAGGAAGAAGAATGAGCAGTTCTTC	CASSILGRKKNEQFF
.	13	TRBD1	TRBV27	TRBJ1-1	TGTGCCAGCAGTTTATCAGGGACAGGGAAAGCTTTCTTT	CASSLSGTGKAFF
few	15	TRBD2	TRBV5-1	TRBJ2-7	TGCGCCAGCAGCTTTACTAGCGGGAGCTCCTACGAGCAGTACTTC	CASSFTSGSSYEQYF
.	14	.	TRBV7-2	TRBJ1-5	TGTGCCAGCAGCTTTCTCCAGGGCGGTCAGCCCCAGCATTTT	CASSFLQGGQPQHF
.	15	.	TRBV5-1	TRBJ1-3	TGCGCCAGCAGGGCGGCGGGCATCTCTGGAAACACCATATATTTT	CASRAAGISGNTIYF
.	14	TRBD1	TRBV7-9	TRBJ1-2	TGTGCCAGCAGCTTGGCAGGGGGCGCGGGTGGCTACACCTTC	CASSLAGGAGGYTF
.	13	.	TRBV12-3/TRBV12-4	TRBJ2-6	TGTGCCAGCAGCCTCGTTGGGGAGTGGGTCCTGACTTTC	CASSLVGEWVLTF
few	16	.	TRBV12-5	TRBJ1-3	TGTGCTAGTGGTTTGTCCCTTACAGGGAGTGGAAACACCATATATTTT	CASGLSLTGSGNTIYF
.	18	.	TRBV13	TRBJ1-2	TGTGCCAGCAGCTTAGCGTCTAGCTTGGGCAGGCTTAACTATGGCTACACCTTC	CASSLASSLGRLNYGYTF
.	16	TRBD2	TRBV5-1	TRBJ2-3	TGCGCCAGCAGCCGCGGGGGGGCGGGAAGCACAGATACGCAGTATTTT	CASSRGGAGSTDTQYF
.	15	TRBD2	TRBV11-2	TRBJ2-1	TGTGCCAGCAGCTTGGCTAGCGGGAGCCACAATGAGCAGTTCTTC	CASSLASGSHNEQFF
many	16	TRBD1	TRBV27	TRBJ2-1	TGTGCCAGCAGTTTAAGACAGGGGGTGTTGGACAATGAGCAGTTCTTC	CASSLRQGVLDNEQFF
few	14	.	TRBV5-1	TRBJ2-1	TGCGCCAGCAGCGTTGGTTCGGGGGTGGATGAGCAGTTCTTC	CASSVGSGVDEQFF
.	17	.	TRBV10-2	TRBJ1-3	TGCGCCAGCAAAATCCGGGACTCTTCAGACTCTGGAAACACCATATATTTT	CASKIRDSSDSGNTIYF
.	14	TRBD1	TRBV28	TRBJ2-5	TGTGCCAGCAGTTGGGACAGGCCCCTAGAGACCCAGTACTTC	CASSWDRPLETQYF
.	16	.	TRBV18	TRBJ1-1	TGTGCCAGCTCCGGCGAACAACAGGTTCTGAACACTGAAGCTTTCTTT	CASSGEQQVLNTEAFF